A selection of T cell receptor beta chains follows, all from one sample in a study of Ad26.COV2.S vaccination and SARS-CoV-2 variants. Profiling relied on immunoSEQ multiplex PCR, and the TCRdb table lists in-frame clones only, not all of them. The data hold about 350,000 clones, with about 92% observed a single time. The sample here was peripheral blood, taken after recovery from COVID-19. These receptors all come from a human donor who had recovered from COVID-19. The CDR3 runs from the conserved cysteine through the conserved F or W. D genes are given only for firm matches. Not every row has a clone size; where given, it reads once, few, many or a size class.

v_gene	j_gene	abundance	d_gene	CDR3aa	CDR3nt
TRBV5-6	TRBJ1-6	NA	NA	CASSLVGGMGNSPLHF	TGTGCCAGCAGCTTGGTCGGGGGAATGGGCAATTCACCCCTCCACTTT
TRBV10-3	TRBJ1-4	NA	NA	CAISDRATNEKLFF	TGTGCCATCAGTGACAGGGCCACTAATGAAAAACTGTTTTTT
TRBV5-1	TRBJ2-1	NA	NA	CASSLDSYNEQFF	TGCGCCAGCAGCTTGGACTCCTACAATGAGCAGTTCTTC
TRBV5-4	TRBJ2-7	NA	NA	CASSAGGTLSYEQYF	TGTGCCAGCAGCGCCGGGGGAACACTCTCCTACGAGCAGTACTTC
TRBV5-5	TRBJ2-7	NA	NA	CASSFSAGEVYEQYF	TGTGCCAGCAGCTTCTCGGCAGGGGAGGTCTACGAGCAGTACTTC
TRBV28	TRBJ2-1	NA	NA	CASTVSPLAYNEQFF	TGTGCCAGCACCGTGAGCCCTCTTGCCTACAATGAGCAGTTCTTC
TRBV5-5	TRBJ2-7	NA	NA	CASSVTGTDYEQYF	TGTGCCAGCAGCGTGACCGGGACGGACTACGAGCAGTACTTC
TRBV6-6	TRBJ1-2	NA	TRBD1	CASSPDRGNGYTF	TGTGCCAGCAGTCCGGACAGGGGGAATGGCTACACCTTC
TRBV11-2	TRBJ2-7	NA	NA	CASSPRVSYEQYF	TGTGCCAGCAGCCCCCGGGTCTCCTACGAGCAGTACTTC
TRBV2	TRBJ1-5	few	NA	CASSVEGTSQPQHF	TGTGCCAGCAGTGTAGAGGGTACGTCTCAGCCCCAGCATTTT
TRBV6-2/TRBV6-3	TRBJ2-5	NA	TRBD2	CASSYSLRGGLRRETQYF	TGTGCCAGCAGTTACTCTCTGCGGGGGGGACTACGGAGAGAGACCCAGTACTTC
TRBV15	TRBJ1-4	NA	NA	CATSLLGEEKLFF	TGTGCCACCAGTTTATTAGGGGAAGAAAAACTGTTTTTT
TRBV7-8	TRBJ2-7	once	NA	CASSSNRASTYEQYF	TGTGCCAGCAGCTCGAACAGGGCCTCAACCTACGAGCAGTACTTC
TRBV7-9	TRBJ2-1	once	TRBD1	CALSTGSSYNEQFF	TGTGCCCTGTCGACAGGGAGCTCCTACAATGAGCAGTTCTTC
TRBV27	TRBJ2-7	NA	TRBD2	CASSYLLAGGYEQYF	TGTGCCAGCAGTTATCTACTAGCGGGGGGGTACGAGCAGTACTTC
TRBV6-1	TRBJ2-1	NA	TRBD2	CASSVAGTSTHNEQFF	TGTGCCAGCAGTGTCGCTGGGACTAGCACACACAATGAGCAGTTCTTC
TRBV7-9	TRBJ1-3	few	NA	CASSLGGYLGNTIYF	TGTGCCAGCAGCTTAGGAGGCTATCTTGGAAACACCATATATTTT
TRBV9	TRBJ1-6	NA	NA	CASERGNNSPLHF	TGTGCCTCAGAACGGGGTAATAATTCACCCCTCCACTTT
TRBV7-2	TRBJ2-7	NA	TRBD2	CASSSSGGAYEQYF	TGTGCCAGCAGTTCCAGCGGGGGGGCCTACGAGCAGTACTTC
TRBV20-1	TRBJ2-5	NA	NA	CSASVVGETQYF	TGCAGTGCTAGTGTAGTCGGTGAGACCCAGTACTTC
TRBV21-1	TRBJ1-2	NA	NA	CASSKDFGGAYGYTF	TGTGCCAGCAGCAAAGACTTTGGGGGCGCCTATGGCTACACCTTC
TRBV7-9	TRBJ2-3	NA	TRBD2	CASSSPGTSGGGTQYF	TGTGCCAGCAGCTCTCCTGGGACTAGCGGGGGCGGGACGCAGTATTTT
TRBV7-9	TRBJ1-1	once	NA	CASRSNTEAFF	TGTGCCAGCAGGAGTAACACTGAAGCTTTCTTT
TRBV5-5	TRBJ1-5	NA	TRBD1	CASSLRQGVFGDQPQHF	TGTGCCAGCAGCTTGAGACAGGGGGTATTTGGGGATCAGCCCCAGCATTTT
TRBV11-2	TRBJ2-1	NA	NA	CASSLFRGANEQFF	TGTGCCAGCAGCTTATTCAGGGGCGCGAATGAGCAGTTCTTC
TRBV3-1/TRBV3-2	TRBJ2-3	once	NA	CASSQDLRLGTTDTQYF	TGTGCCAGCAGCCAAGATTTAAGACTAGGAACCACAGATACGCAGTATTTT
TRBV7-3	TRBJ1-5	NA	NA	CASSRGQPATDQPQHF	TGTGCCAGCAGCCGAGGACAGCCTGCTACTGATCAGCCCCAGCATTTT
TRBV12-5	TRBJ1-1	once	TRBD1	CASGSDPGRDRGTEAFF	TGTGCTAGTGGTTCCGATCCCGGCCGGGACAGGGGAACCGAAGCTTTCTTT
TRBV9	TRBJ2-3	NA	TRBD2	CASSVAGGAGTDTQYF	TGTGCCAGCAGCGTAGCGGGGGGGGCTGGGACAGATACGCAGTATTTT
TRBV10-1	TRBJ2-7	NA	NA	CASSELLGKDEQYF	TGCGCCAGCAGTGAGTTGCTGGGAAAAGATGAGCAGTACTTC
TRBV12-3/TRBV12-4	TRBJ1-1	NA	NA	CASSLHRVTEAFF	TGTGCCAGCAGTTTGCACAGGGTTACTGAAGCTTTCTTT
TRBV5-4	TRBJ2-1	NA	TRBD2	CASSPVGGGALEQFF	TGTGCCAGCAGCCCCGTGGGCGGGGGGGCCCTTGAGCAGTTCTTC
TRBV7-6	TRBJ1-5	NA	NA	CASSSNRTESNQPQHF	TGTGCCAGCAGCTCTAACCGAACAGAGAGCAATCAGCCCCAGCATTTT
TRBV9	TRBJ2-7	NA	TRBD2	CASSASGERGIYEQYF	TGTGCCAGCAGCGCCTCCGGGGAGCGGGGGATTTACGAGCAGTACTTC
TRBV5-1	TRBJ1-2	NA	NA	CASSQGLPYGYTF	TGCGCCAGCAGCCAGGGACTGCCCTATGGCTACACCTTC
TRBV5-4	TRBJ1-1	NA	NA	CATRDPIADTEAFF	TGTGCTACAAGGGATCCCATTGCGGACACTGAAGCTTTCTTT
TRBV18	TRBJ1-4	once	NA	CASSLTGASGEKLFF	TGTGCCAGCTCATTAACAGGCGCCTCCGGTGAAAAACTGTTTTTT
TRBV20-1	TRBJ1-1	NA	NA	CSASWGTNTEAFF	TGCAGTGCTAGTTGGGGCACGAACACTGAAGCTTTCTTT
TRBV2	TRBJ2-3	few	NA	CASSAVVGGTDTQYF	TGTGCCAGCAGTGCTGTCGTAGGGGGCACAGATACGCAGTATTTT
TRBV5-1	TRBJ1-2	once	NA	CASSPPGPGGYGYTF	TGCGCCAGCAGCCCCCCGGGACCTGGCGGCTATGGCTACACCTTC
TRBV6-5	TRBJ1-5	NA	NA	CASGEGVRQPQHF	TGTGCCAGCGGGGAGGGGGTTCGGCAGCCCCAGCATTTT
TRBV6-5	TRBJ2-5	few	NA	CASSYGETQYF	TGTGCCAGCAGTTACGGAGAGACCCAGTACTTC
TRBV6-6	TRBJ2-2	NA	TRBD2	CASSRMTSGATNTGELFF	TGTGCCAGCAGTCGAATGACTAGCGGGGCAACGAACACCGGGGAGCTGTTTTTT
TRBV5-6	TRBJ2-7	few	TRBD2	CASSSGTNYEQYF	TGTGCCAGCAGCTCCGGGACTAACTACGAGCAGTACTTC
TRBV9	TRBJ2-2	once	TRBD1	CASSGTGNTGELFF	TGTGCCAGCAGCGGGACAGGGAACACCGGGGAGCTGTTTTTT
TRBV7-2	TRBJ1-2	NA	TRBD1	CASSPDREGGYTF	TGTGCCAGCAGTCCAGACAGGGAGGGAGGCTACACCTTC
TRBV6-2/TRBV6-3	TRBJ2-7	NA	TRBD2	CASSLFYSGGADEQYF	TGTGCCAGCAGTTTGTTTTATAGCGGGGGGGCGGACGAGCAGTACTTC
TRBV19	TRBJ1-1	NA	NA	CASRGRLAEAFF	TGTGCCAGTAGGGGCCGGTTAGCTGAAGCTTTCTTT
TRBV7-9	TRBJ2-1	NA	NA	CASSLGIGEQQFF	TGTGCCAGCAGCTTAGGAATCGGGGAGCAGCAGTTCTTC
TRBV10-1	TRBJ2-3	NA	NA	CASSSSRTDTQYF	TGCGCCAGCAGTAGTTCCCGCACAGATACGCAGTATTTT
TRBV6-5	TRBJ1-1	NA	NA	CASNSGGLPEAFF	TGTGCCAGCAACTCTGGAGGGTTGCCTGAAGCTTTCTTT
TRBV29-1	TRBJ1-1	once	NA	CSARQTAGHMNTEAFF	TGCAGCGCCCGACAGACTGCGGGGCACATGAACACTGAAGCTTTCTTT
TRBV2	TRBJ1-2	NA	NA	CASRGPGYGYTF	TGTGCCAGCAGGGGGCCGGGCTATGGCTACACCTTC
TRBV6-1	TRBJ2-3	NA	TRBD2	CASSEGWTSGGADTQYF	TGTGCCAGCAGTGAAGGATGGACTAGCGGGGGGGCAGATACGCAGTATTTT
TRBV7-9	TRBJ2-3	NA	NA	CASSLTDTQYF	TGTGCCAGCAGCTTAACGGATACGCAGTATTTT
TRBV5-1	TRBJ2-3	NA	NA	CASSGKEWGDTQYF	TGCGCCAGCAGCGGGAAGGAGTGGGGGGATACGCAGTATTTT
TRBV9	TRBJ2-3	NA	TRBD2	CASSAGGDTQYF	TGTGCCAGCAGCGCGGGGGGGGATACGCAGTATTTT
TRBV6-5	TRBJ1-1	NA	TRBD1	CASSPRGGREAFF	TGTGCCAGCAGCCCCAGGGGGGGAAGAGAAGCTTTCTTT